This TCR beta chain was sequenced during a study of cytomegalovirus exposure and HLA in healthy donors. On the study more broadly: Later analysis reported that the 95 to 150 validation repertoires shared the platform of the roughly 680 first-cohort repertoires.

Trimming stripped 5 bases from V and 1 base from J, with 8 bases between. This CDR3 contains 13 residues. Germline CDR1 is LNHDA and CDR2 is SQIVND (reference sequence). Study results and caveats: Reportedly, cytomegalovirus status was diagnosed with high sensitivity and specificity. Investigators reported approximately 150 TCR beta chains as tied to cytomegalovirus.

A word on this clone: The target antigen is unknown.

Separation from the approximately 720-subject first cohort characterized the roughly 120-subject validation cohort, to which the donors belonged. Only in-frame clones appear in the TCRdb table, and some are missing; sequencing was by immunoSEQ multiplex PCR. The sample yields about 98,000 clones, less than 90% seen once. The sequenced material came from PBMCs. The source of this sequence is a man between 18 and 29 years old in good health and CMV-seropositive. The genes are TRBV19 and TRBJ1-1; D gene ambiguous. CDR3 sequence reads: CASSSGKNTEAFF. The CDR3 DNA sequence: TGTGCCAGTAGTTCAGGAAAGAACACTGAAGCTTTCTTT.